The present TCR beta chain was sequenced within a study of T cells in Graves' hyperthyroidism and ophthalmopathy. TCR beta CDR3 regions were amplified from RNA. First-round RT-PCR with HTBI primers amplified the TCR CDR3 region. TCRdb processed the multiplex PCR reads anew with MiXCR; each CDR3 protein has one entry. Here the sample spans more than 550,000 distinct CDR3 sequences, around 15% being singletons. Those with hyperthyroidism were 18 to 65 years old, newly diagnosed, and ill for under 2 months. PBMCs were derived from about 9.1 ml fresh peripheral blood. The CDR3 is 15 amino acids. The germline gives CDR1 SQVTM, CDR2 ANQGSEA. Trimming removed 3 bases from V and 2 bases from J; junction bases left unmatched: 5.

The origin of this receptor is a man in his fifties with Graves' hyperthyroidism. Sequenced input: blood. The rearrangement joins TRBV29-1 to TRBJ2-7; 12 bases line up with TRBD2. The chain's CDR3 is CSVDERTSGTYEQYF. In DNA form, the CDR3 reads TGCAGCGTTGATGAACGGACTAGCGGGACCTACGAGCAGTACTTC.